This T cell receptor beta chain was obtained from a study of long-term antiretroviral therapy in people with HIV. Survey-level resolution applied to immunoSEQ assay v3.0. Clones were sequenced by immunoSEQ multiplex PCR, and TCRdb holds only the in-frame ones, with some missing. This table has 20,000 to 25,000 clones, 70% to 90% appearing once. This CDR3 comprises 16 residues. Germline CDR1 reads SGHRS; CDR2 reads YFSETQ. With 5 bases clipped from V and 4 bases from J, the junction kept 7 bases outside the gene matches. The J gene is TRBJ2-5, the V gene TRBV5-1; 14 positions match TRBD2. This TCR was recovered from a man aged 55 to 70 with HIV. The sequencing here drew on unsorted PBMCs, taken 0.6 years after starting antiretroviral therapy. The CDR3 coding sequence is TGCGCCAGCAGAACCGGGACTAGCGGGAGCCCAGAGACCCAGTACTTC. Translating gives CASRTGTSGSPETQYF.